Below are 7 T cell receptor beta chains sequenced from a single sample in a study of response to subunit inactivated influenza vaccine. MiXCR, run by TCRdb on the RT-PCR reads, gives a single entry per CDR3 protein. The data contain hundreds of thousands of distinct CDR3 sequences, 15% to 18% of them singletons. Specimen: PBMCs from blood, collected about 13 days after vaccination. The receptors were gathered from a man aged 50-60 years who received an inactivated influenza vaccine.

The rearrangement uses TRBV4-2 and TRBJ2-7, with D perhaps matching TRBD2 (5 bases). CDR1 LGHNA and CDR2 YNFKEQ come from the germline V gene. This CDR3 has 14 amino acids. V was cut by 0 bases and J by 8 bases, with 14 bases left in between. CDR3 DNA sequence: TGTGCCAGCAGCCAAGATTTAAGAACGGGGAAGCAGTACTTC. This translates into CASSQDLRTGKQYF.

The J gene is TRBJ2-1, the V gene TRBV5-1, with 10 bases lining up with TRBD1. Per the germline V gene, CDR1 is SGHRS and CDR2 is YFSETQ. There are 14 residues in the CDR3. The trim removed 3 bases at V and 6 bases at J, leaving 3 bases unmatched. DNA of the CDR3: TGCGCCAGCAGCTCGGACAGGGGGAGCAATGAGCAGTTCTTC. It translates to CASSSDRGSNEQFF.

The rearrangement uses TRBV5-1 and TRBJ2-3; D not resolved. CDR1 and CDR2 from the germline V gene are SGHRS and YFSETQ. CDR3 length: 14 residues. V dropped 4 bases and J dropped 0 bases, with 9 bases sitting between them. The CDR3 DNA is TGCGCCAGCAGCCACAGTGCTAGCACAGATACGCAGTATTTT. It encodes CASSHSASTDTQYF.

This clonotype was seen a handful of times. The chain combines TRBV5-1 with TRBJ2-1; 15 nucleotides align to TRBD2. CDR1 is SGHRS, CDR2 YFSETQ, per germline. The CDR3 is 15 amino acids. The V gene end was trimmed by 4 bases and the J gene end by 9 bases; junction bases not matched to a gene: 5. Here the CDR3 DNA reads TGCGCCAGCAGCCCGGGACTAGCGGGGGGAAGTGAGCAGTTCTTC. Protein: CASSPGLAGGSEQFF.

This clonotype has just a few counts. The V call is TRBV10-3, the J call TRBJ2-3, with TRBD1 matching 7 bases. The germline V gene has CDR1 ENHRY and CDR2 SYGVKD. J lost 1 base, V lost 6 bases, and 7 bases had no gene match. This CDR3 is 15 amino acids long. The CDR3 DNA sequence: TGTGCCATCAGCCCAACAGGGACAGGCACAGATACGCAGTATTTT. Residues: CAISPTGTGTDTQYF.

This chain uses TRBV25-1 with TRBJ1-4; perhaps TRBD1 as D (5 bases). This CDR3 spans 16 amino acids. Germline CDR1 and CDR2: MGHDK and SYGVNS. V was clipped by 4 bases and J by 0 bases, with 12 bases between them. CDR3 in DNA: TGTGCCAGCAGTGTCCTTGACAGTACAACTAATGAAAAACTGTTTTTT. Its protein is CASSVLDSTTNEKLFF.

V gene TRBV27 combines with J gene TRBJ2-3, with 9 positions matching TRBD2. The CDR3 loop spans 17 amino acids. J was trimmed by 0 bases and V by 3 bases; bases with no gene match: 7. CDR1 is MNHEY and CDR2 is SMNVEV in the germline V gene (reference sequence). CDR3 DNA: TGTGCCAGCAGTTTCGCGGGGGGGGTCTATAGCACAGATACGCAGTATTTT. Translating gives CASSFAGGVYSTDTQYF.